This TCR beta chain was found in a study of blood T cell repertoires in COVID-19. Study context: Material from acute and convalescent COVID-19 was sourced from the United States, Italy and Spain. Sources were T cells, B-cell-depleted T cells, or PBMCs; the material itself was cDNA or gDNA.

This clone turned up a few times. Those who participated ranged in age from about 18 to 95 years and resided in about two dozen US areas. Cohorts were assigned according to the clinical history that participants reported. The data were produced by immunoSEQ multiplex PCR, yet TCRdb's version contains in-frame clones alone and is incomplete. The sample yields hundreds of thousands of clones, around nine tenths seen once. The CDR3 length is 13 residues. The V gene lost 1 base and the J gene lost 4 bases, with 7 bases spanning the gap. Germline V CDR1 and CDR2: SEHNR, FQNEAQ (reference sequence). The receptor comes from a woman younger than 35 with acute COVID-19. Source material: PBMCs or T cells enriched from blood (not recorded which). The chain carries TRBV7-9 and TRBJ1-2; possibly TRBD1 for D (5 bases). The CDR3 spells CASSLEGRYGYTF. DNA for the CDR3: TGTGCCAGCAGCTTAGAGGGGCGCTATGGCTACACCTTC.